Many counts were recorded for the clone carrying this T cell receptor beta chain. What it binds is not known. The data belong to a study of identical twins. Every one of the donors was a healthy Caucasian. The CDR3 extends over 14 amino acids. J lost 4 bases, V lost 3 bases, and 1 base had no gene match. CDR1 and CDR2 (germline): KGHSH, LQKENI. General study points: Some out-of-frame alpha sequences were shared by twins, and these showed excess low generation probability. One should note that invariant MAIT and iNKT cells could partly confound zero-insertion analyses.

Unique molecular identifiers were present on the cDNA, and a universal primer site came from template switching. From the 5' RACE reads, TCRdb called clonotypes with MiXCR, one entry per CDR3 protein. The table has more than 200,000 distinct CDR3 sequences, around 10% seen once. The TCR sequence derives from a woman younger than 35 in good health. The rearrangement joins TRBV18 to TRBJ2-3, with 10 bases aligning to TRBD2. Material for sequencing was memory (CD45RO+) T cells sorted from blood. The CDR3 sequence is CASSPGLAADTQYF. The CDR3 bases are TGTGCCAGCTCACCCGGACTAGCGGCAGATACGCAGTATTTT. Combining the CDR3 with reference TRBV18 and TRBJ2-3 gives the whole variable domain NAGVMQNPRHLVRRRGQEARLRCSPMKGHSHVYWYRQLPEEGLKFMVYLQKENIIDESGMPKERFSAEFPKEGPSILRIQQVVRGDSAAYFCASSPGLAADTQYFGPGTRLTVL.